This TCR beta chain derives from a study of blood T cell repertoires in COVID-19. Whole-study context: Nucleic acid was either cDNA or gDNA, and it came from T cells, B-cell-depleted T cells, or PBMCs.

As handled by the study authors: The assay estimated nucleated cells by amplifying reference gene primers. Sequencing used immunoSEQ multiplex PCR; TCRdb keeps in-frame clones, though not all of them. V, J and clone size are those of that table, while D and trimming were read from the DNA. The sample lists about 440,000 clones; about 87% were seen once. Enrolment of Seattle patients took place during active infection, and they were followed longitudinally. The CDR3 contains 12 residues. Germline CDR1 is LNHDA and CDR2 is SQIVND (reference sequence). The trim removed 10 bases at V and 4 bases at J, leaving 4 bases unmatched.

The sequence derives from a woman aged 50 to 65 with COVID-19, enrolled during active disease. Sequenced input: peripheral blood. V and J are TRBV19 and TRBJ1-2, with 9 positions matching TRBD1. The CDR3 DNA sequence: TGTGCCACTACGGACAGGGGCTATGGCTACACCTTC. It encodes CATTDRGYGYTF.